Below, 31 T cell receptor beta chains from the same sample are listed, as sequenced in a study of T cell responses to AZD1222 COVID-19 vaccine. The assay was immunoSEQ multiplex PCR, and TCRdb's table has in-frame clones only and misses some. The repertoire holds approximately 100,000 clones, with 70% to 90% as singletons. The sequenced sample was peripheral blood, obtained 28 days after the second AZD1222 dose. These receptors were taken from an adult who received the AZD1222 COVID-19 vaccine.

The chain uses TRBV6-5 and TRBJ2-7, with TRBD1 matching over 7 bases. The CDR3 consists of 14 residues. Per the germline V gene, CDR1 is MNHEY and CDR2 is SVGAGI. J lost 0 bases, V lost 3 bases, and 2 bases had no gene match. CDR3 protein: CASSYDRASYEQYF. In DNA form, the CDR3 reads TGTGCCAGCAGTTATGACAGGGCCTCCTACGAGCAGTACTTC.

The chain uses TRBV6-6 and TRBJ2-7; D is possibly TRBD1 (6 bases). The ends were cut back, 5 bases at V and 1 base at J, with 18 bases in the middle. Germline values: CDR1 MNHNY, CDR2 SVGAGI (reference sequence). This CDR3 spans 16 amino acids. Here the CDR3 DNA reads TGTGCCAGCAGTCCGCCTACAGGGCTAGGGTCCTACGAGCAGTACTTC. It specifies CASSPPTGLGSYEQYF.

The CDR3 loop is CASSVNRVRNEQFF. The CDR3 region has the DNA TGTGCCAGCAGCGTCAATCGGGTTCGGAATGAGCAGTTCTTC. The genes are TRBV7-2 and TRBJ2-1; no firm D call. V lost 5 bases and J 7 bases, leaving 15 bases between the germline ends. Germline CDR1 is SGHTA and CDR2 is FQGNSA. The CDR3 runs 14 residues. Together with reference TRBV7-2 and TRBJ2-1, the CDR3 gives the full variable domain: GAGVSQSPSNKVTEKGKDVELRCDPISGHTALYWYRQSLGQGLEFLIYFQGNSAPDKSGLPSDRFSAERTGGSVSTLTIQRTQQEDSAVYLCASSVNRVRNEQFFGPGTRLTVL.

The chain carries TRBV10-2 and TRBJ2-3; 11 nucleotides agree with TRBD2. V shed 6 bases, J shed 3 bases, and the junction held 5 bases outside the gene matches. From germline, CDR1 is WSHSY and CDR2 SAAADI. The CDR3 is made up of 15 amino acids. The chain's CDR3 is CASSLRLAGTDTQYF. CDR3 in DNA: TGCGCCAGCAGCCTGCGACTAGCGGGAACAGATACGCAGTATTTT.

This sequence joins TRBV6-1 and TRBJ2-2, with TRBD2 matching over 12 bases. The CDR3 is made up of 17 amino acids. Unmatched junction bases numbered 3, after V lost 4 bases and J lost 0 bases. Germline V gene data show CDR1 as MNHNS and CDR2 as SASEGT. CDR3 sequence: CASSATSGGANTGELFF. CDR3 bases: TGTGCCAGCAGTGCGACTAGCGGGGGAGCGAACACCGGGGAGCTGTTTTTT.

This chain links TRBV19 with TRBJ1-5; D might be TRBD1 (5 bases). The germline gives CDR1 LNHDA, CDR2 SQIVND (reference sequence). The V end was cut by 3 bases, the J end by 2 bases, with 8 bases between. The CDR3 extends over 14 amino acids. CDR3 sequence: CASSIRARNQPQHF. CDR3 DNA: TGTGCCAGTAGTATCAGGGCCCGCAATCAGCCCCAGCATTTT.

The rearrangement links TRBV6-5 to TRBJ2-7; D not certain. The CDR3 contains 14 residues. V was pared by 6 bases and J by 4 bases, with 16 bases between. CDR1 is MNHEY and CDR2 is SVGAGI in the germline V gene. The CDR3: CASRRQRVRYEQYF. In nucleotides, the CDR3 is TGTGCCAGCAGAAGACAAAGAGTTAGATACGAGCAGTACTTC.

The V and J genes are TRBV7-9 and TRBJ2-7, with D perhaps TRBD1 or TRBD2 (5 bases each). The germline V gene encodes CDR1 SEHNR and CDR2 FQNEAQ (reference sequence). The CDR3 totals 12 residues. V was shortened by 5 bases and J by 4 bases, with 9 bases between the two germline ends. Here the CDR3 reads CASSRGDYEQYF. The CDR3, as DNA: TGTGCCAGCAGCCGAGGGGATTACGAGCAGTACTTC.

This sequence joins TRBV9 and TRBJ2-6; tentatively, D is TRBD1 or TRBD2 (6 bases each). Trimming took off 0 bases at V and 1 base at J, with 11 bases between the two ends. From germline, CDR1 is SGDLS and CDR2 YYNGEE. The CDR3 runs to 17 residues. This chain's CDR3 is CASSVGWGASGANVLTF. The CDR3 nucleotides are TGTGCCAGCAGCGTAGGTTGGGGGGCGTCTGGGGCCAACGTCCTGACTTTC.

The DNA for the CDR3 is TGCAGCGTCCGGCACGGCAGCTTAGGCTACACCTTC. Translating gives CSVRHGSLGYTF. The chain employs TRBV29-1 and TRBJ1-2; D gene ambiguous. The V and J ends lost 6 bases and 8 bases respectively, with 16 bases between them. There are 12 residues in the CDR3. Looked up from germline, CDR1 is SQVTM and CDR2 is ANQGSEA.

The chain has TRBV28 and TRBJ2-4; TRBD1 matches at 8 bases. The V gene's germline CDR1 is MDHEN and CDR2 SYDVKM. The trim removed 2 bases at V and 8 bases at J, leaving 8 bases unmatched. CDR3 size: 15 residues. CDR3 coding DNA: TGTGCCAGCAGTTTAGAGGCAGGGGGCGAGGACATTCAGTACTTC. It codes for CASSLEAGGEDIQYF.

This chain connects TRBV7-2 to TRBJ2-1, with D possibly being TRBD1 (6 bases). The CDR3 is made up of 16 amino acids. The ends were cut back, 3 bases at V and 0 bases at J, with 12 bases in the middle. CDR1 and CDR2 (germline): SGHTA, FQGNSA. CDR3: CASSFTGQISYNEQFF. The CDR3 nucleotides are TGTGCCAGCAGCTTTACAGGACAGATCTCCTACAATGAGCAGTTCTTC.

J is TRBJ2-1 and V is TRBV28, with 9 bases identical to TRBD2. This CDR3 is built from 15 residues. With V trimmed by 0 bases and J by 8 bases, 5 bases remained unmatched. Germline V gene sequence: CDR1 MDHEN, CDR2 SYDVKM. CDR3 DNA: TGTGCCAGCAGTTTATGGGCTAGCGGGACGGATGAGCAGTTCTTC. Translated, it gives CASSLWASGTDEQFF.

This clone occurred a few times. The rearrangement links TRBV6-5 to TRBJ2-1, with 8 bases that match TRBD1. V was pared by 6 bases and J by 3 bases, with 7 bases of the junction left unmatched. The germline V gene encodes CDR1 MNHEY and CDR2 SVGAGI. The CDR3 has 15 amino acids. The CDR3 nucleotides are TGTGCCAGCAGGGATCCGGGACAGGACTACAATGAGCAGTTCTTC. Translation gives CASRDPGQDYNEQFF.

The chain combines TRBV9 with TRBJ2-3; a possible D gene is TRBD1 (6 bases). The CDR3 is 15 residues long. Per germline, CDR1 SGDLS and CDR2 YYNGEE. V was clipped by 0 bases and J by 0 bases, with 8 bases between them. This chain's CDR3 is CASSVATGSTDTQYF. CDR3 DNA sequence: TGTGCCAGCAGCGTAGCTACAGGGAGCACAGATACGCAGTATTTT.

This sequence joins TRBV7-9 and TRBJ2-1; D perhaps matches TRBD1 (6 bases). This CDR3 has 16 amino acids. Germline V CDR1 and CDR2: SEHNR, FQNEAQ (reference sequence). With 3 bases removed from V and 3 bases from J, the gap between germline ends came to 15 bases. The CDR3 DNA reads TGTGCCAGCAGCTTCACCTCCGGGACATACTACAATGAGCAGTTCTTC. It encodes CASSFTSGTYYNEQFF.

J is TRBJ2-2 and V is TRBV3-1 (or the pseudogene TRBV3-2), with 8 bases that match TRBD2. This CDR3 is 15 amino acids long. Unmatched junction bases numbered 3, after V lost 1 base and J lost 5 bases. CDR1 is LGHDT and CDR2 is YNNKEL in the germline V gene (reference sequence). DNA for the CDR3: TGTGCCAGCAGCCAAGCACGGGGGGGAACCGGGGAGCTGTTTTTT. Translating it yields CASSQARGGTGELFF.

The rearrangement joins TRBV27 to TRBJ1-1; D is perhaps TRBD1 (6 bases). Per the germline V gene, CDR1 is MNHEY and CDR2 is SMNVEV (reference sequence). The V end lost 4 bases, the J end lost 6 bases, and 15 bases lay between the germline ends. The CDR3 sequence is 14 residues long. As DNA, the CDR3 is TGTGCCAGCAGTTCCATAGAGGGGGGCGCTGAAGCTTTCTTT. It encodes CASSSIEGGAEAFF.

The V and J genes are TRBV2 and TRBJ2-3; maybe TRBD1 (6 bases). The CDR3 is 13 residues long. Trimming removed 6 bases from V and 0 bases from J, with 7 bases in between. CDR1 SNHLY and CDR2 FYNNEI come from the germline V gene. DNA of the CDR3: TGTGCCAGCAGGGGGGCTAGCACAGATACGCAGTATTTT. It specifies CASRGASTDTQYF.

The V and J genes are TRBV19 and TRBJ2-2, with D tentatively TRBD2 (5 bases). V lost 8 bases and J 0 bases, leaving 13 bases between the germline ends. The CDR3 covers 15 residues. Germline loops: CDR1 LNHDA, CDR2 SQIVND (reference sequence). The CDR3 sequence is CASRLRAANTGELFF. CDR3 in DNA: TGTGCCAGTCGATTGAGGGCGGCGAACACCGGGGAGCTGTTTTTT.

The sample holds a few counts of this clone. V and J are TRBV9 and TRBJ2-2; TRBD2 matches 7 bases. Germline values: CDR1 SGDLS, CDR2 YYNGEE. V trimming: 4 bases; J trimming: 4 bases; junction bases outside the gene matches: 7. The CDR3 totals 15 residues. CDR3 nucleotides: TGTGCCAGCAGCTGGGGAGGGGTTGCCACCGGGGAGCTGTTTTTT. Its protein is CASSWGGVATGELFF.

The chain couples TRBV4-3 to TRBJ1-1; D uncertain. Trimming took 0 bases from V and 3 from J, leaving 11 bases between them. The CDR3 has 15 residues. The germline V gene has CDR1 LGHNA and CDR2 YSLEER. CDR3 nucleotides: TGCGCCAGCAGCCAAGAGCCCACATCGGACACTGAAGCTTTCTTT. It specifies CASSQEPTSDTEAFF.

This rearrangement joins TRBV4-3 to TRBJ2-3; TRBD2 aligns across 7 bases. The germline V gene has CDR1 LGHNA and CDR2 YSLEER. The CDR3 is made up of 13 amino acids. V dropped 0 bases and J dropped 10; count of bases not matched to a gene: 4. Here the CDR3 DNA reads TGCGCCAGCAGCCAAGATTGGACTAGGGCGCAGTATTTT. Protein product: CASSQDWTRAQYF.

This rearrangement joins TRBV10-3 to TRBJ2-1; D is perhaps TRBD1 or TRBD2 (5 bases each). The V gene lost 6 bases and the J gene lost 4 bases, with 16 bases spanning the gap. The CDR3 sequence is 15 residues long. Germline CDR1 is ENHRY and CDR2 is SYGVKD. Here the CDR3 reads CAISGLGVGYNEQFF. As DNA, the CDR3 is TGTGCCATCAGCGGGCTGGGGGTGGGGTACAATGAGCAGTTCTTC.

As DNA, the CDR3 is TGTGCCAGCACCTTGACTGCGGGAGGGCCGGTTGAGCAGTTCTTC. Its protein product is CASTLTAGGPVEQFF. This rearrangement joins TRBV27 to TRBJ2-1; 9 positions agree with TRBD2. Unmatched junction bases numbered 13, after V lost 7 bases and J lost 9 bases. Germline V gene data show CDR1 as MNHEY and CDR2 as SMNVEV (reference sequence). CDR3 length equals 15 residues.

The V and J genes are TRBV3-1 (or the pseudogene TRBV3-2) and TRBJ2-1, with no clear D. Germline-derived CDR1 and CDR2 are LGHDT and YNNKEL (reference sequence). The CDR3 extends over 15 amino acids. V shed 1 base and J shed 5 bases, with 12 bases lying between them. For the CDR3, the DNA is TGTGCCAGCAGCCAAGTTTGGGTAACGAACAATGAGCAGTTCTTC. This codes for CASSQVWVTNNEQFF.

This CDR3 is CASSYLPRGGDGYTF. In nucleotides, the CDR3 is TGTGCCAGCAGTTACCTCCCAAGGGGAGGAGATGGCTACACCTTC. J is TRBJ1-2 and V is TRBV6-6, with TRBD1 as a possible D gene (5 bases). Trimming removed 2 bases at V and 6 bases at J, with 16 bases between. CDR1 MNHNY and CDR2 SVGAGI come from the germline V gene (reference sequence). The CDR3 is made up of 15 amino acids.

The chain carries TRBV5-1 and TRBJ2-7; D perhaps matches TRBD1 (5 bases). Germline V CDR1 and CDR2: SGHRS, YFSETQ. This CDR3 contains 13 residues. V shed 2 bases and J shed 3 bases, with 9 bases lying between them. The CDR3 DNA reads TGCGCCAGCAGCTTCGCCAGGGACTACGAGCAGTACTTC. Protein product: CASSFARDYEQYF. Together with reference TRBV5-1 and TRBJ2-7, the CDR3 gives the full variable domain: KAGVTQTPRYLIKTRGQQVTLSCSPISGHRSVSWYQQTPGQGLQFLFEYFSETQRNKGNFPGRFSGRQFSNSRSEMNVSTLELGDSALYLCASSFARDYEQYFGPGTRLTVT.

The chain recombines TRBV3-1 (or the pseudogene TRBV3-2) with TRBJ2-7; 13 nucleotides line up with TRBD2. J was trimmed by 9 bases and V by 0 bases; bases with no gene match: 5. Germline lookup yields CDR1 LGHDT and CDR2 YNNKEL (reference sequence). CDR3 size: 15 residues. The chain's CDR3 is CASSQDGLAGVVQYF. For the CDR3, the DNA is TGTGCCAGCAGCCAAGATGGACTAGCGGGAGTAGTGCAGTACTTC.

DNA of the CDR3: TGTGCCAGCAGCTCGGGCCGACAGGGGGCGGAGGAGACCCAGTACTTC. Translated, it gives CASSSGRQGAEETQYF. The gene calls are TRBV7-9 and TRBJ2-5; 10 bases align to TRBD1. Germline V gene lookup returns CDR1 SEHNR and CDR2 FQNEAQ (reference sequence). Trimming removed 4 bases from V and 5 bases from J; junction bases left unmatched: 10. This CDR3 contains 16 residues.

Only one count was recorded for this clone. The chain recombines TRBV19 with TRBJ1-5; TRBD1 agrees at 7 bases. The CDR3 runs 15 residues. Per germline, CDR1 LNHDA and CDR2 SQIVND (reference sequence). V shed 6 bases, J shed 3 bases, and the junction held 8 bases outside the gene matches. CDR3: CASSPRQGYNQPQHF. DNA of the CDR3: TGTGCCAGTAGCCCGAGACAGGGCTACAATCAGCCCCAGCATTTT.